Listed below are T cell receptor beta chains from one sample, sequenced in a study of shared clonotypes between healthy human individuals. Measured with immunoSEQ multiplex PCR; TCRdb has only the in-frame clones, and not every one. The table includes around 1,000,000 clones, 77% detected once. The source material was memory CD4+ T cells from PBMCs. The origin of the receptors is a man in his late teens or twenties in good health. Some clones in this sample may be carry-over from other donors' samples. Each CDR3 is given with its conserved first and last residue. The D gene is left open where the match is weak. The size of a clone is reported for some rows only, either as once, few or many, or as a class for expanded clones.

J gene,clone size,V gene,D gene,CDR3 DNA,CDR3 protein
TRBJ1-2,few,TRBV18,.,TGTGCCAGCTCACCGGTGAGCACCCTTCCAGGGGGCTACACCTTC,CASSPVSTLPGGYTF
TRBJ2-1,.,TRBV5-1,TRBD2,TGCGCCAGCAGCTTGGAATTATCCGCGGGAGGTACAAGCAATGAGCAGTTCTTC,CASSLELSAGGTSNEQFF
TRBJ1-4,.,TRBV5-6,.,TGTGCCAGCAGCTTGTTGGGCAGCACAACTAATGAAAAACTGTTTTTT,CASSLLGSTTNEKLFF
TRBJ1-4,.,TRBV28,.,TGTGCCAGCAGTTTACCCCAGGTACATGAAAAACTGTTTTTT,CASSLPQVHEKLFF
TRBJ2-3,.,TRBV28,TRBD1,TGTGCCAGCAGTTTTATGTCCACAGGGGACCTAGATACGCAGTATTTT,CASSFMSTGDLDTQYF
TRBJ2-1,.,TRBV4-3,.,TGCGCCAGCAGCCGCGAAGGGCGCCCCAGGGATGAGCAGTTCTTC,CASSREGRPRDEQFF
TRBJ1-5,.,TRBV15,.,TGTGCCACCAGCAGAGATCTGGGGGGCGATCAGCCCCAGCATTTT,CATSRDLGGDQPQHF
TRBJ2-1,.,TRBV9,TRBD1,TGTGCCAGCAGCGTAGGGACAGGGGACTACAATGAGCAGTTCTTC,CASSVGTGDYNEQFF
TRBJ1-2,.,TRBV6-6,TRBD1,TGTGCCAGCAGTTACGACAGGGGAAACTATGGCTACACCTTC,CASSYDRGNYGYTF
TRBJ2-7,once,TRBV29-1,TRBD1,TGCAGCGTATCGACAGGGGGCGGCTCCTACGAGCAGTACTTC,CSVSTGGGSYEQYF
TRBJ1-2,.,TRBV29-1,.,TGCAGCGTCGCCGACGGACTTTATGGCTACACCTTC,CSVADGLYGYTF
TRBJ1-1,.,TRBV7-2,.,TGTGCCAGCAGCTCCCAACACCGGACGGGCACTGAAGCTTTCTTT,CASSSQHRTGTEAFF
TRBJ2-1,.,TRBV14,TRBD2,TGTGCCAGCAGCCAAGATCGGACTAGCGGAAAATACAATGAGCAGTTCTTC,CASSQDRTSGKYNEQFF
TRBJ1-2,.,TRBV2,.,TGTGCCAGCAGCTGGGGAAACTATGGCTACACCTTC,CASSWGNYGYTF
TRBJ1-4,.,TRBV4-1,.,TGCGCCAGCAGCCACTACGGACGGAGACGGGATGAAAAACTGTTTTTT,CASSHYGRRRDEKLFF
TRBJ1-2,once,TRBV25-1,TRBD1,TGTGCCAGCTCCAGACAGGGAGTTAACTATGGCTACACCTTC,CASSRQGVNYGYTF
TRBJ2-7,once,TRBV6-5,.,TGTGCCAGCAGTTACTCAACTAGCTCATCAGGCGAGCAGTACTTC,CASSYSTSSSGEQYF
TRBJ2-2,.,TRBV28,TRBD2,TGTGCCAGCAGTGGGCCAAGCGGGAGGGCCTCCGGGGAGCTGTTTTTT,CASSGPSGRASGELFF
TRBJ2-3,.,TRBV6-5,.,TGTGCCAGCAGTTACTCCCCTTTTGCAGATACGCAGTATTTT,CASSYSPFADTQYF
TRBJ2-1,.,TRBV5-4,TRBD2,TGTGCCAGCAGCGGGACTAGCTCCGTCTACAATGAGCAGTTCTTC,CASSGTSSVYNEQFF
TRBJ2-7,.,TRBV6-5,.,TGTGCCAGCAGTCACTGGGGATTCGAGCAGTACTTC,CASSHWGFEQYF
TRBJ1-5,.,TRBV7-2,TRBD1,TGTGCCAGCAGCTCTAACAGGGGGCCTGGTTCATTTTTTCAGCCCCAGCATTTT,CASSSNRGPGSFFQPQHF
TRBJ1-5,once,TRBV5-1,.,TGCGCCAGCAGCCCTGGGGGGGGTAGTCAGCCCCAGCATTTT,CASSPGGGSQPQHF
TRBJ2-5,.,TRBV5-4,TRBD2,TGTGCCAGCAGCCCAGGGACTAGCGGAGACCAAGAGACCCAGTACTTC,CASSPGTSGDQETQYF
TRBJ2-1,.,TRBV30,TRBD2,TGTGCCTGGAGGGTTCTAGCGGGAGCCTCCTACAATGAGCAGTTCTTC,CAWRVLAGASYNEQFF
TRBJ2-1,.,TRBV28,TRBD1,TGTGCCAGCACCAGCGGACAGGGAACCTACAATGAGCAGTTCTTC,CASTSGQGTYNEQFF
TRBJ2-7,.,TRBV28,TRBD2,TGTGCCAGCATTCTAGCGGGAGGGCCGGGAGACTACGAGCAGTACTTC,CASILAGGPGDYEQYF
TRBJ1-3,.,TRBV9,TRBD1,TGTGCCAGCAGCGTAGCTTGGTACAGGGGTGTATCTGGAAACACCATATATTTT,CASSVAWYRGVSGNTIYF
TRBJ2-1,once,TRBV27,TRBD2,TGTGCCAGCAGTCCCAGGGTGGTGGTAGCGGGAAAGGATGAGCAGTTCTTC,CASSPRVVVAGKDEQFF
TRBJ2-5,.,TRBV6-1,.,TGTGCCAGCATTCAAACCCGGGACATAGGGACCCAGTACTTC,CASIQTRDIGTQYF
TRBJ2-7,.,TRBV30,.,TGTGCCTGGGAGCCGGGGAGCAGGGTCGAGCAGTACTTC,CAWEPGSRVEQYF
TRBJ1-5,.,TRBV6-6,.,TGTGCCAGCAGTTACAGCCCTGATAGCAATCAGCCCCAGCATTTT,CASSYSPDSNQPQHF
TRBJ2-5,.,TRBV15,.,TGTGCCACCAGCAGAGGGACGGAGCCCACGTACTTC,CATSRGTEPTYF
TRBJ2-7,.,TRBV18,.,TGTGCCAGCTCCCCACCTAGCTCCTACGAGCAGTACTTC,CASSPPSSYEQYF
TRBJ1-1,.,TRBV19,.,TGTGCCAGTAGTACCCCGGGGGGTTACACTGAAGCTTTCTTT,CASSTPGGYTEAFF
TRBJ2-3,.,TRBV4-2,TRBD2,TGTGCCAGCAGCCAGGCTTTGGGACTAGCGGGAGGAACAGATACGCAGTATTTT,CASSQALGLAGGTDTQYF
TRBJ1-4,.,TRBV7-9,.,TGTGCCAGCAGCTTGGCCAGAGAAAAACTGTTTTTT,CASSLAREKLFF
TRBJ2-7,few,TRBV30,TRBD1,TGTGCCTGGAGGGGACAGGGGTTGAACGGGCAGTACTTC,CAWRGQGLNGQYF
TRBJ2-5,.,TRBV14,.,TGTGCCAGCAGCCACAGGTCAGAGACCCAGTACTTC,CASSHRSETQYF
TRBJ1-1,.,TRBV5-1,TRBD1,TGCGCCAGCAGCTTGGAAGTTCTTGGGACAGGTACCACTGAAGCTTTCTTT,CASSLEVLGTGTTEAFF
TRBJ1-1,.,TRBV28,.,TGTGCCAGCAGTTCCCCGGGAAGAGGGTTAAGTACTGAAGCTTTCTTT,CASSSPGRGLSTEAFF
TRBJ2-2,.,TRBV5-4,.,TGTGCCAGCAGCAAGCCAGGGGCTGGCACCGGGGAGCTGTTTTTT,CASSKPGAGTGELFF
TRBJ1-1,.,TRBV14,.,TGTGCCAGCAGTCGTCCCTCCGGGCCAACGAACACTGAAGCTTTCTTT,CASSRPSGPTNTEAFF
TRBJ2-2,.,TRBV4-3,TRBD2,TGCGCCAGCAGCCAAGAAATCGGCGGGGGGACCGGGGAGCTGTTTTTT,CASSQEIGGGTGELFF
TRBJ1-5,.,TRBV6-1,.,TGTGCCAGCAGTGAAAGTCCGGATAGCAATCAGCCCCAGCATTTT,CASSESPDSNQPQHF
TRBJ2-2,.,TRBV7-9,.,TGTGCCAGCAGCCGCACAGACTCGACGTGGGGGAACACCGGGGAGCTGTTTTTT,CASSRTDSTWGNTGELFF
TRBJ1-1,many,TRBV28,.,TGTGCCAGCAGTTCCGGTGGTACCAGGACTGAAGCTTTCTTT,CASSSGGTRTEAFF
TRBJ1-2,.,TRBV19,.,TGTGCCAGTAGTACGACCTCGGCAGGGTTGAACTATGGCTACACCTTC,CASSTTSAGLNYGYTF
TRBJ2-3,.,TRBV6-1,.,TGTGCCAGCATAGAATTGCGAGGGGTCACAGATACGCAGTATTTT,CASIELRGVTDTQYF
TRBJ2-2,.,TRBV28,TRBD1,TGTGCCAGCAGCCAGACAGGGTCGGGCACCGGGGAGCTGTTTTTT,CASSQTGSGTGELFF
TRBJ2-3,.,TRBV5-1,.,TGCGCCAGCAGCTTTGGGAGTAGTGGAACAGATACGCAGTATTTT,CASSFGSSGTDTQYF